These T cell receptor beta chains were read from a single sample in a study of cytomegalovirus exposure and HLA in healthy donors. Sequencing was performed with immunoSEQ multiplex PCR; in TCRdb, only in-frame clones are kept and a portion is missing. The repertoire holds about 160,000 clones, 65% to 85% seen once, with over 1.2% in the top ten. The sequenced sample was PBMCs. Receptors originate from a man aged 55 to 69 in good health and CMV-seronegative. CDR3s include the opening cysteine and the closing phenylalanine or tryptophan. Fields, in order: J gene, V gene, clone size, D gene, CDR3 protein, CDR3 DNA. D genes are given only for firm matches. Part of the rows lack a size; the others show once, few, many or a class for expanded clones.

TRBJ2-5 TRBV29-1 - - CSSARVIEETQYF TGCAGCTCCGCGCGGGTGATTGAAGAGACCCAGTACTTC
TRBJ1-1 TRBV18 - - CASSHRNMNTEAFF TGTGCCAGCTCACACAGGAACATGAACACTGAAGCTTTCTTT
TRBJ1-4 TRBV30 - - CAWSRQREKLFF TGTGCCTGGAGTCGACAAAGGGAAAAACTGTTTTTT
TRBJ1-5 TRBV7-2 - - CASSPRGGPQPQHF TGTGCCAGCAGCCCTAGGGGGGGGCCCCAGCCCCAGCATTTT
TRBJ2-7 TRBV11-2 - - CASSQDRQIYEQYF TGTGCCAGCAGCCAAGACCGACAGATCTACGAGCAGTACTTC
TRBJ1-6 TRBV5-1 - TRBD1 CASTMGQASNSPLHF TGCGCCAGCACCATGGGACAGGCTTCTAATTCACCCCTCCACTTT
TRBJ2-4 TRBV4-3 once - CASSQDLQTEAKNIQYF TGCGCCAGCAGCCAAGATCTGCAGACTGAAGCCAAAAACATTCAGTACTTC
TRBJ2-5 TRBV19 few - CASSISFARVSQETQYF TGTGCCAGTAGTATTAGCTTCGCCAGGGTCTCCCAAGAGACCCAGTACTTC
TRBJ2-2 TRBV7-9 once TRBD1 CARGGLDTGELFF TGTGCCCGAGGGGGCTTGGACACCGGGGAGCTGTTTTTT
TRBJ2-1 TRBV27 few - CASSLLVGRGLNEQFF TGTGCCAGCAGTTTACTTGTGGGGAGAGGGCTCAATGAGCAGTTCTTC
TRBJ2-5 TRBV4-2 - - CASSQVTQAWAETQYF TGTGCCAGCAGCCAAGTAACTCAAGCCTGGGCAGAGACCCAGTACTTC
TRBJ2-5 TRBV27 - TRBD1 CATGRQGAETQYF TGTGCCACCGGCCGACAGGGGGCAGAGACCCAGTACTTC
TRBJ2-5 TRBV11-2 once - CASSLVSARETQYF TGTGCCAGCAGCTTAGTTAGCGCCCGGGAGACCCAGTACTTC
TRBJ1-2 TRBV29-1 - - CSVGGQPLHGYTF TGCAGCGTGGGCGGACAGCCGCTTCATGGCTACACCTTC
TRBJ1-1 TRBV5-1 - TRBD1 CASRRTGGDHTEAFF TGCGCCAGCAGGCGGACAGGAGGGGACCACACTGAAGCTTTCTTT
TRBJ2-5 TRBV11-3 few - CASSFRGETQYF TGTGCCAGCAGCTTTCGCGGGGAGACCCAGTACTTC
TRBJ1-4 TRBV18 once TRBD1 CASSSRTGGKTNEKLFF TGTGCCAGCTCATCCCGGACAGGGGGAAAGACTAATGAAAAACTGTTTTTT
TRBJ2-1 TRBV25-1 - TRBD2 CASSGNGRADEQFF TGTGCCAGCAGTGGAAACGGGAGGGCCGATGAGCAGTTCTTC
TRBJ1-4 TRBV18 once TRBD1 CASSPQGATNEKLFF TGTGCCAGCTCACCCCAGGGGGCAACTAATGAAAAACTGTTTTTT
TRBJ2-5 TRBV19 - TRBD1 CASSIRGQETQYF TGTGCCAGTAGTATCAGGGGGCAGGAGACCCAGTACTTC
TRBJ2-7 TRBV28 - TRBD2 CASSSIWDRAASGRPAYEQYF TGTGCCAGCAGTTCCATATGGGACAGGGCCGCTAGCGGGAGGCCCGCCTACGAGCAGTACTTC
TRBJ2-7 TRBV9 - TRBD1 CASSLQGAWGYEQYF TGTGCCAGCAGCTTACAGGGGGCGTGGGGCTACGAGCAGTACTTC
TRBJ2-3 TRBV5-1 few - CASSSTSRTPSSTDTQYF TGCGCCAGCAGCTCTACATCCAGGACACCTAGTAGCACAGATACGCAGTATTTT
TRBJ2-3 TRBV5-1 few TRBD2 CASSPSGVYTQYF TGCGCCAGCAGTCCTAGCGGGGTATATACGCAGTATTTT
TRBJ1-3 TRBV7-2 - - CASSLVPGEGGNTIYF TGTGCCAGCAGCTTAGTTCCAGGGGAGGGAGGAAACACCATATATTTT
TRBJ2-7 TRBV2 - TRBD1 CASSPGQGTYEQYF TGTGCCAGCAGTCCGGGACAGGGGACCTACGAGCAGTACTTC
TRBJ1-1 TRBV6-6 once TRBD1 CASIHTGTGESFSF TGTGCCAGCATTCATACGGGGACAGGCGAAAGTTTTTCGTTT
TRBJ1-4 TRBV27 few TRBD1 CASRLLQGGQGYEKLFF TGTGCCAGCAGGTTACTACAAGGGGGACAGGGATATGAAAAACTGTTTTTT
TRBJ2-5 TRBV18 - - CASSPGDTVKQTQYF TGTGCCAGCTCACCTGGCGACACCGTAAAGCAGACCCAGTACTTC
TRBJ2-7 TRBV6-5 once TRBD1 CASSYSGDSYEQYF TGTGCCAGCAGTTACTCGGGGGACAGCTACGAGCAGTACTTC